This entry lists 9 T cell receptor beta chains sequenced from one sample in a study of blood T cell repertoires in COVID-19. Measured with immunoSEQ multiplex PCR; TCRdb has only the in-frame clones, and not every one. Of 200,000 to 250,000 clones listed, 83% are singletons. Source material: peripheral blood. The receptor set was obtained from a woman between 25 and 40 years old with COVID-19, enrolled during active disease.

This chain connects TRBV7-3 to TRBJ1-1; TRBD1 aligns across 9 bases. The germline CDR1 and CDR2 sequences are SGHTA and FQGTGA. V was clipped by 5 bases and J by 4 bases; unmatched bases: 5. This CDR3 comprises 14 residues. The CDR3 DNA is TGTGCCAGCAGCCTACAGGGGGCTGGCACTGAAGCTTTCTTT. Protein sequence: CASSLQGAGTEAFF. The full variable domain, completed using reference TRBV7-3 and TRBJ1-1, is GAGVSQTPSNKVTEKGKYVELRCDPISGHTALYWYRQSLGQGPEFLIYFQGTGAADDSGLPNDRFFAVRPEGSVSTLKIQRTERGDSAVYLCASSLQGAGTEAFFGQGTRLTVV.

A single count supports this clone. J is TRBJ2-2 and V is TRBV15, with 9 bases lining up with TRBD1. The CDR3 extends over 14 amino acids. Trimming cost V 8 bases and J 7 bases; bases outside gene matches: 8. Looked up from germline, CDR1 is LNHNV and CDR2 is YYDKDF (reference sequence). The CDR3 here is CATVRTGEGGELFF. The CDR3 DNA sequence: TGTGCCACCGTTCGGACAGGGGAAGGCGGGGAGCTGTTTTTT. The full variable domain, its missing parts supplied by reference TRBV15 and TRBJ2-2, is DAMVIQNPRYQVTQFGKPVTLSCSQTLNHNVMYWYQQKSSQAPKLLFHYYDKDFNNEADTPDNFQSRRPNTSFCFLDIRSPGLGDTAMYLCATVRTGEGGELFFGEGSRLTVL.

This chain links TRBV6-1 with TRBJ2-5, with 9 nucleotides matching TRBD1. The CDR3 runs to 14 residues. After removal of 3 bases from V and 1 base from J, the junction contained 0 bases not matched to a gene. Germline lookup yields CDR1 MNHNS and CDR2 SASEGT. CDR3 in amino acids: CASSETGGQETQYF. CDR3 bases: TGTGCCAGCAGTGAGACAGGGGGCCAAGAGACCCAGTACTTC.

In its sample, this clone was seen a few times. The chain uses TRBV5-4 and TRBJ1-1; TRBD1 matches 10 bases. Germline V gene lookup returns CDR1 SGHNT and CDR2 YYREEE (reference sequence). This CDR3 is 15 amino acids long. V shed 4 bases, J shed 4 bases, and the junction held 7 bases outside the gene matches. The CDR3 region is CASSIDRGLSTEAFF. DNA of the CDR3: TGTGCCAGCAGCATAGACAGGGGGCTAAGCACTGAAGCTTTCTTT. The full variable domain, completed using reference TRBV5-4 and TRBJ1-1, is ETGVTQSPTHLIKTRGQQVTLRCSSQSGHNTVSWYQQALGQGPQFIFQYYREEENGRGNFPPRFSGLQFPNYSSELNVNALELDDSALYLCASSIDRGLSTEAFFGQGTRLTVV.

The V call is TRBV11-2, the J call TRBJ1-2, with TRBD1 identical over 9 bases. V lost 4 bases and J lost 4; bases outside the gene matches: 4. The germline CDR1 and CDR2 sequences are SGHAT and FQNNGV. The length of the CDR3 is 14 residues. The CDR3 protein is CASSSRDRAYGYTF. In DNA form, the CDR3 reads TGTGCCAGCAGCTCCCGGGACAGGGCCTATGGCTACACCTTC.

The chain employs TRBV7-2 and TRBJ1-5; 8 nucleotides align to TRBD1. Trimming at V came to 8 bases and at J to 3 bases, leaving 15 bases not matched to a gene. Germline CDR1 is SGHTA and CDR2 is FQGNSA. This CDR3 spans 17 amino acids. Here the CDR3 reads CASSPGGQGAINQPQHF. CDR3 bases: TGTGCCAGCTCTCCTGGGGGGCAGGGGGCGATCAATCAGCCCCAGCATTTT.

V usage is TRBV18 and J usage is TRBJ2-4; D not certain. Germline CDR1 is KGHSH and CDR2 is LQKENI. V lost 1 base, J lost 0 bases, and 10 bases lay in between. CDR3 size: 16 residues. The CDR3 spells CASSPREEIAKNIQYF. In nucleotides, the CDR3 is TGTGCCAGCTCACCACGAGAGGAGATAGCCAAAAACATTCAGTACTTC.

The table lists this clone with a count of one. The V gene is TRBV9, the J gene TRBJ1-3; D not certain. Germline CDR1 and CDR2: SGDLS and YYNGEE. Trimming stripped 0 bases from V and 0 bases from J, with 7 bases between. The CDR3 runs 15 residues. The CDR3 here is CASSVEPGSGNTIYF. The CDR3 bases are TGTGCCAGCAGCGTAGAGCCCGGCTCTGGAAACACCATATATTTT.

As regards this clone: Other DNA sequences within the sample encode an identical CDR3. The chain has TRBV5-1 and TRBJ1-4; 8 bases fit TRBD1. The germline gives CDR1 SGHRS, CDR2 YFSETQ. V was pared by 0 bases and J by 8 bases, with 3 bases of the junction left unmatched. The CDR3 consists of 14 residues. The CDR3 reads CASSLEQGGEKLFF. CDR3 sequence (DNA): TGCGCCAGCAGCTTGGAACAGGGGGGGGAAAAACTGTTTTTT.